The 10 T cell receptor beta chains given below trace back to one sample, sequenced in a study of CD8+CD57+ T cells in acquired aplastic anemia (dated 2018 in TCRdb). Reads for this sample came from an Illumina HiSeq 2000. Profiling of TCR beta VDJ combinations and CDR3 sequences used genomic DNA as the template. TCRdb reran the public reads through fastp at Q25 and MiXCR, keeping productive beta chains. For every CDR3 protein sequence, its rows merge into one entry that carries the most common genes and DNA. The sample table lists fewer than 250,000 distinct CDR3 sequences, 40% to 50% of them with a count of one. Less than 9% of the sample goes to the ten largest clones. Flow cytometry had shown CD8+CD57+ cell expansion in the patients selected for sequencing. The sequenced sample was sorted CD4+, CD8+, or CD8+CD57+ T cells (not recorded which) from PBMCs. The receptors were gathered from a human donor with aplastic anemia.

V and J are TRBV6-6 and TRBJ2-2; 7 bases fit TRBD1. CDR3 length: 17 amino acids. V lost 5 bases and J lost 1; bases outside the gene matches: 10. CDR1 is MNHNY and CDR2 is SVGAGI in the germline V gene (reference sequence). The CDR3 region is CASSPPLDRVNTGELFF. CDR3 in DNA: TGTGCCAGCAGTCCCCCACTCGACAGGGTGAACACCGGGGAGCTGTTTTTT.

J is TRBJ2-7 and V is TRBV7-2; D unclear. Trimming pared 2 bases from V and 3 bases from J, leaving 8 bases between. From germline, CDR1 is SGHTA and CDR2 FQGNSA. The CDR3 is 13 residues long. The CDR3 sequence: CASSLTADYEQYF. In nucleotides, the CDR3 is TGTGCCAGCAGCTTAACGGCAGACTACGAGCAGTACTTC.

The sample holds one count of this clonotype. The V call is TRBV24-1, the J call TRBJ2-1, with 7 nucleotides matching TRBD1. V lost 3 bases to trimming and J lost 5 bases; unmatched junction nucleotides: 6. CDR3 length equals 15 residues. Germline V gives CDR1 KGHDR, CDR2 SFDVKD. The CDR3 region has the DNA TGTGCCACCAGTGATCCGACAGGGCCCCACAATGAGCAGTTCTTC. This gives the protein CATSDPTGPHNEQFF.

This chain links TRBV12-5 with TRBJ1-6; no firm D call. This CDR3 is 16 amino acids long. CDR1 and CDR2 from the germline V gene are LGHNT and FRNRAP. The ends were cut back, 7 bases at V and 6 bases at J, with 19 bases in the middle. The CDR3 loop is CASALFSGNRNSPLHF. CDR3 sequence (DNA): TGTGCTAGTGCCTTGTTTAGCGGGAACCGTAATTCACCCCTCCACTTT.

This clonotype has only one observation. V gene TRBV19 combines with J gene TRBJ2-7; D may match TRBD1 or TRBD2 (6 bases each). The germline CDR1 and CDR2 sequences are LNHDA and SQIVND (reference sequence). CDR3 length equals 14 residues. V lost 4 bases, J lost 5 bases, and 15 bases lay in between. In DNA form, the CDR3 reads TGTGCCAGTAGTACCCCCGGGGGCAGAAACGAGCAGTACTTC. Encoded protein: CASSTPGGRNEQYF.

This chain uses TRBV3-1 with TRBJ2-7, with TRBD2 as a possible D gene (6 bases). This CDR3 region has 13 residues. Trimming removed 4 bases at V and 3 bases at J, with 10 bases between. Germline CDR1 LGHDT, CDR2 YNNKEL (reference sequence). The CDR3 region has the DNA TGTGCCAGCAGCCCGGGACTCCTCTACGAGCAGTACTTC. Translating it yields CASSPGLLYEQYF.

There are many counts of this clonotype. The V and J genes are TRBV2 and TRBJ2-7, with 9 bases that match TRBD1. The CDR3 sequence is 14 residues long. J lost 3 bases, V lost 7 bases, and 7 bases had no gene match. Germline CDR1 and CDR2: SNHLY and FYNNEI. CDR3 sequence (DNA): TGTGCCAGCACTGGGACAGGGAAAGTCTACGAGCAGTACTTC. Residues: CASTGTGKVYEQYF.

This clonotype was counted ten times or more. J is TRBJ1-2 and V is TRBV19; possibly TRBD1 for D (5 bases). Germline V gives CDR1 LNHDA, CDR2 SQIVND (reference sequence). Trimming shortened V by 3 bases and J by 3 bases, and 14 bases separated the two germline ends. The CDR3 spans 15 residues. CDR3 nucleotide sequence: TGTGCCAGTAGTATCTTTCTCGACAGAGACTATGGCTACACCTTC. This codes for CASSIFLDRDYGYTF.

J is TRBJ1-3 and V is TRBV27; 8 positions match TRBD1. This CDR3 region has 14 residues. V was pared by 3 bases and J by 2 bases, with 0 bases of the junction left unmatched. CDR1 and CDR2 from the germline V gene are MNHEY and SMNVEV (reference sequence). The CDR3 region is CASSLDRAGNTIYF. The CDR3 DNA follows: TGTGCCAGCAGTTTGGACAGGGCTGGAAACACCATATATTTT.

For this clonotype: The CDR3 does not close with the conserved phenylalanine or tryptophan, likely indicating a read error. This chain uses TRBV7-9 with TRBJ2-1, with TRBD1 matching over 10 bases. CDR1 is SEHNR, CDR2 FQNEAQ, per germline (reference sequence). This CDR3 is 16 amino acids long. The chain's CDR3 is CASSLYGTGDYNAQFS. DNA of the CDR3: TGTGCCAGCAGCTTGTACGGGACAGGGGACTACAATGCGCAGTTCTCC.